A single sample gave rise to the 22 T cell receptor beta chains below, sequenced in a study of blood T cell repertoires in COVID-19. TCRdb's table, derived via immunoSEQ multiplex PCR, lists solely in-frame clones and lacks some. This sample has 200,000 to 250,000 clones, with 92% found just once. Sequencing was done on a sample of peripheral blood. These receptors came from a man aged 25 to 40 with acute or convalescent COVID-19.

This clone was seen a single time. The V call is TRBV7-9, the J call TRBJ2-1; TRBD2 matches at 12 bases. This CDR3 has 16 amino acids. J gave up 5 bases and V 4 bases, and 6 bases lay outside the gene matches. Germline assignment: CDR1 SEHNR and CDR2 FQNEAQ (reference sequence). The CDR3 nucleotides are TGTGCCAGCAGCTCTCGTCGACTAGCGGGAGACAATGAGCAGTTCTTC. This translates into CASSSRRLAGDNEQFF.

The chain links TRBV6-5 to TRBJ2-3, with 7 bases fitting TRBD1. This CDR3 spans 14 amino acids. Germline V lookup: CDR1 MNHEY, CDR2 SVGAGI. With 6 bases clipped from V and 5 bases from J, the junction kept 8 bases outside the gene matches. CDR3 coding DNA: TGTGCCAGCAGATTCACCGGGACAGTAGATACGCAGTATTTT. It yields the protein CASRFTGTVDTQYF.

The J gene is TRBJ1-2, the V gene TRBV27; possible D gene TRBD1, 5 bases. From germline, CDR1 is MNHEY and CDR2 SMNVEV (reference sequence). This CDR3 is 13 amino acids long. V lost 5 bases to trimming and J lost 8 bases, with 15 bases between them. CDR3 sequence: CASSAGFRWGYTF. In DNA, the CDR3 is TGTGCCAGCAGTGCAGGGTTTAGGTGGGGCTACACCTTC.

The rearrangement uses TRBV25-1 and TRBJ1-1; 9 nucleotides match TRBD1. The CDR3 has 16 residues. The junction had 7 bases not matched to a gene; V was cut back by 1 base and J by 4 bases. CDR1 and CDR2 (germline): MGHDK, SYGVNS. The CDR3 DNA follows: TGTGCCAGCAGTGAATCAGGGACAGGGTGGGGCACTGAAGCTTTCTTT. It codes for CASSESGTGWGTEAFF.

V is TRBV28 and J is TRBJ2-7; unclear D gene. Trimming cost V 1 base and J 5 bases, with 12 bases left between them. The CDR3 runs to 14 residues. Germline V CDR1 and CDR2: MDHEN, SYDVKM. Here the CDR3 DNA reads TGTGCCAGCAGTTTATTTGCCCGAGGCGACGAGCAGTACTTC. Translation gives CASSLFARGDEQYF.

The gene calls are TRBV30 and TRBJ2-2; D might be TRBD1 (6 bases). The V gene's germline CDR1 is GTSNPN and CDR2 SVGIG (reference sequence). CDR3 length: 12 amino acids. Here the CDR3 reads CGSGQYTGELFF. The CDR3 bases are TGTGGGAGCGGACAGTACACCGGGGAGCTGTTTTTT.

The CDR3 protein is CASSLEIRDEQYF. CDR3 bases: TGTGCCAGCAGCTTAGAGATCAGGGATGAGCAGTACTTC. The chain couples TRBV11-2 to TRBJ2-7, with D possibly matching TRBD1 (5 bases). The CDR3 extends over 13 amino acids. Trimming removed 0 bases from V and 7 bases from J, with 10 bases in between. In germline, CDR1 is SGHAT, CDR2 FQNNGV.

The J gene is TRBJ1-6, the V gene TRBV5-1; TRBD1 matches at 8 bases. V shed 3 bases and J 10 bases; nucleotides not matched to a gene: 6. CDR1 and CDR2 from the germline V gene are SGHRS and YFSETQ. The CDR3 consists of 14 residues. CDR3 bases: TGCGCCAGCAGCTGGGGACAGGAGATATCACCCCTCCACTTT. This gives the protein CASSWGQEISPLHF.

The chain joins TRBV6-5 to TRBJ1-2; 9 bases map to TRBD1. The J segment lost 5 bases and the V segment lost 6 bases, leaving 4 bases of the junction unmatched. The CDR3 spans 13 residues. From germline, CDR1 is MNHEY and CDR2 SVGAGI. This CDR3 is CASSRDRAYGYTF. The DNA of the CDR3 is TGTGCCAGCAGCAGGGACAGGGCTTATGGCTACACCTTC.

In its sample, this clone was seen once. The chain uses TRBV5-1 and TRBJ2-4, with 7 bases identical to TRBD1. The CDR3 loop spans 15 amino acids. V lost 1 base to trimming and J lost 1 base; unmatched junction nucleotides: 2. The germline CDR1 and CDR2 sequences are SGHRS and YFSETQ. CDR3 coding DNA: TGCGCCAGCAGCTTGACAGGGGAGGCCAAAAACATTCAGTACTTC. Translated, it gives CASSLTGEAKNIQYF.

The V gene is TRBV4-1, the J gene TRBJ1-5; no clear D gene. Trimming stripped 0 bases from V and 2 bases from J, with 14 bases between. CDR3 size: 17 residues. Germline V gives CDR1 MGHRA, CDR2 YSYEKL. DNA for the CDR3: TGCGCCAGCAGCCAAGACCCCACAGCGGAAGGCAATCAGCCCCAGCATTTT. Translated, it gives CASSQDPTAEGNQPQHF.

This clone was seen a few times. The chain recombines TRBV11-3 with TRBJ2-3; 12 positions match TRBD2. J lost 1 base, V lost 5 bases, and 7 bases had no gene match. Looked up from germline, CDR1 is SGHNT and CDR2 is YENEEA. The CDR3 spans 17 residues. The CDR3 spells CASSRLAGESGTDTQYF. The CDR3 nucleotides read TGTGCCAGCAGCCGACTAGCGGGAGAATCGGGCACAGATACGCAGTATTTT.

V gene TRBV20-1 combines with J gene TRBJ2-3; TRBD2 aligns across 9 bases. CDR1 and CDR2 (germline): DFQATT, SNEGSKA (reference sequence). The CDR3 covers 15 residues. The junction had 8 bases not matched to a gene; V was cut back by 3 bases and J by 4 bases. CDR3 nucleotides: TGCAGTGCTAGTCCTAGCGGGGTTACCCCAGATACGCAGTATTTT. Translation: CSASPSGVTPDTQYF.

The V and J genes are TRBV7-9 and TRBJ2-7; maybe TRBD1 (6 bases). Trimming shortened V by 5 bases and J by 5 bases, and 25 bases separated the two germline ends. CDR1 and CDR2 (germline): SEHNR, FQNEAQ (reference sequence). The CDR3 runs 17 residues. The CDR3 nucleotides read TGTGCCAGCAGCATCGCCATAAATGGGGGCGAGAACCACGAGCAGTACTTC. It is translated as CASSIAINGGENHEQYF.

The J gene is TRBJ1-1, the V gene TRBV9, with TRBD1 matching 9 bases. This CDR3 comprises 16 residues. Looked up from germline, CDR1 is SGDLS and CDR2 is YYNGEE. J was trimmed by 4 bases and V by 5 bases; bases with no gene match: 12. The CDR3 region has the DNA TGTGCCAGCAGGGACAGGGGAACTGTCTCGGGCACTGAAGCTTTCTTT. As protein: CASRDRGTVSGTEAFF.

This rearrangement joins TRBV5-8 to TRBJ2-3; no clear D. Looked up from germline, CDR1 is SGHTS and CDR2 is YDEGEE. The V and J ends lost 0 bases and 2 bases respectively, with 7 bases between them. CDR3 length: 14 amino acids. Here the CDR3 reads CASSLGGYTDTQYF. In nucleotides, the CDR3 is TGTGCCAGCAGCTTGGGCGGATACACAGATACGCAGTATTTT.

The V gene is TRBV9, the J gene TRBJ2-2, with 7 bases aligning to TRBD1. Germline V CDR1 and CDR2: SGDLS, YYNGEE. CDR3 length: 15 amino acids. With V trimmed by 4 bases and J by 7 bases, 10 bases remained unmatched. CDR3 nucleotides: TGTGCCAGCAGCACATCGCCCCAGGGGGTCGGGGAGCTGTTTTTT. Its protein is CASSTSPQGVGELFF.

This chain connects TRBV5-6 to TRBJ1-2; D gene uncertain. V was clipped by 4 bases and J by 3 bases, with 16 bases between them. Germline V gene data show CDR1 as SGHDT and CDR2 as YYEEEE. The CDR3 extends over 15 amino acids. The CDR3 DNA sequence: TGTGCCAGCAGCCGCGCAGGTAGGCTCGACTATGGCTACACCTTC. It is translated as CASSRAGRLDYGYTF.

CDR3 DNA sequence: TGCAGCGTCCGGACAGGGGCTAGGAACACTGAAGCTTTCTTT. Translating it yields CSVRTGARNTEAFF. The chain couples TRBV29-1 to TRBJ1-1; 9 bases map to TRBD1. The CDR3 loop spans 14 amino acids. Germline CDR1 is SQVTM and CDR2 is ANQGSEA. Germline trimming cut 6 bases from V and 1 base from J; bases unmatched to any gene: 6.

The chain has TRBV4-1 and TRBJ1-1; no definite D call. V was trimmed by 0 bases and J by 2 bases, leaving 13 bases between them. Germline V lookup: CDR1 MGHRA, CDR2 YSYEKL. The CDR3 extends over 16 amino acids. The DNA for the CDR3 is TGCGCCAGCAGCCAAGATCGATGGGCAGTTAACACTGAAGCTTTCTTT. This encodes CASSQDRWAVNTEAFF.

The CDR3 region is CASQFRALLGQGVEQYF. In nucleotides, the CDR3 is TGTGCCAGCCAGTTCCGGGCCCTGCTCGGACAGGGGGTCGAGCAGTACTTC. J is TRBJ2-7 and V is TRBV28; 10 bases fit TRBD1. Looked up from germline, CDR1 is MDHEN and CDR2 is SYDVKM. CDR3 length equals 17 residues. V lost 8 bases to trimming and J lost 6 bases; unmatched junction nucleotides: 19.

The genes are TRBV9 and TRBJ2-5; TRBD2 matches at 10 bases. This CDR3 region has 15 residues. V lost 2 bases to trimming and J lost 5 bases; unmatched junction nucleotides: 6. CDR1 SGDLS and CDR2 YYNGEE come from the germline V gene. CDR3 sequence (DNA): TGTGCCAGCAGCGTGAGAGCGGGGGGGCCTGAGACCCAGTACTTC. Translated: CASSVRAGGPETQYF. Drawing the rest from reference TRBV9 and TRBJ2-5, the complete variable domain is DSGVTQTPKHLITATGQRVTLRCSPRSGDLSVYWYQQSLDQGLQFLIQYYNGEERAKGNILERFSAQQFPDLHSELNLSSLELGDSALYFCASSVRAGGPETQYFGPGTRLLVL.